This section outlines one TCR beta chain sequence together with its context. Trimming shortened V by 4 bases and J by 2 bases, and 3 bases separated the two germline ends. CDR1 is MDHEN, CDR2 SYDVKM, per germline. CDR3 length equals 11 residues. The sample originates from a study of control samples from healthy donors and cancer patients. TCRdb's table, derived via immunoSEQ multiplex PCR, lists solely in-frame clones and lacks some. The sample has some 150,000 clones; under 95% are singletons. This chain connects TRBV28 to TRBJ2-7; no reliable D call. The sequence came from a man aged 40-49 years in good health. Material for sequencing was blood. CDR3 protein: CASSSAYEQYF. The CDR3 nucleotides read TGTGCCAGCAGTTCTGCCTACGAGCAGTACTTC.